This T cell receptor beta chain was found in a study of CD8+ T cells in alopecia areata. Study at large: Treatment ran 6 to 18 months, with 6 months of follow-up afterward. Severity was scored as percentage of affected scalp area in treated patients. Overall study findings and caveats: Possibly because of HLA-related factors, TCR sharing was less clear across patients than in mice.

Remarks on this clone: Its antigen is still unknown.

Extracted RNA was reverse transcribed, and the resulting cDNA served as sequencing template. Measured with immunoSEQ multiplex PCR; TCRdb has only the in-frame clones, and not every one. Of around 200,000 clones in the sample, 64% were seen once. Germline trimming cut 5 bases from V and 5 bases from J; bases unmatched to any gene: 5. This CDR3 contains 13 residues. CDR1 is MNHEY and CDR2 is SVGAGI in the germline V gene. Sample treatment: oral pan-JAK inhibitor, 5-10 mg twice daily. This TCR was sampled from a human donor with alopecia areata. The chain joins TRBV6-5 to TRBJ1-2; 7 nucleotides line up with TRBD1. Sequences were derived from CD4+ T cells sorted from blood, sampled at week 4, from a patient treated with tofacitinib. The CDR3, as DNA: TGTGCCAGCAGTAACCCGGGACAGTATGGCTACACCTTC. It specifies CASSNPGQYGYTF.